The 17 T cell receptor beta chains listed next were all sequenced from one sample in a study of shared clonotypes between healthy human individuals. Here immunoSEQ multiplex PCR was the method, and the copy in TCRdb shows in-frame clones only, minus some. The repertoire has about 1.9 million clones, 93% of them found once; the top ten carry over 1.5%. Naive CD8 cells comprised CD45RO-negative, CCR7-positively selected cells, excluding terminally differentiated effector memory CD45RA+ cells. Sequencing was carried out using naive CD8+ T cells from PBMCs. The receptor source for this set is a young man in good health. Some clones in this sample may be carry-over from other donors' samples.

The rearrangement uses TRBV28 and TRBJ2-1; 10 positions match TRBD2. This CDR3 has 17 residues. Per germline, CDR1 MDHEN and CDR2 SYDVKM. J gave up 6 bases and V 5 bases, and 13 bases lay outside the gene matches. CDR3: CASSDSTRLAGVNEQFF. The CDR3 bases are TGTGCCAGCAGTGACTCTACCCGGCTAGCGGGAGTCAATGAGCAGTTCTTC.

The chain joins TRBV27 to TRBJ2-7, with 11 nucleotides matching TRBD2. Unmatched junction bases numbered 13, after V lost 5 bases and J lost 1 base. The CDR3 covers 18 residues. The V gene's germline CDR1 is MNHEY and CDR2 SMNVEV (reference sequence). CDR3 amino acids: CASSPRSQTSGKSYEQYF. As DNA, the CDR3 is TGTGCCAGCAGTCCCCGAAGTCAGACTAGCGGGAAATCCTACGAGCAGTACTTC.

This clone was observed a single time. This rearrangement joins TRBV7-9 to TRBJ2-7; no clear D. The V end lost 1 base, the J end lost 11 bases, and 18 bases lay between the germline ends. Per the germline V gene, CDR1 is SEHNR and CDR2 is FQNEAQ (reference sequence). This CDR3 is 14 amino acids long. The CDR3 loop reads CASSLDSKRIEEYF. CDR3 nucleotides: TGTGCCAGCAGCTTAGATTCGAAACGGATTGAGGAGTACTTC.

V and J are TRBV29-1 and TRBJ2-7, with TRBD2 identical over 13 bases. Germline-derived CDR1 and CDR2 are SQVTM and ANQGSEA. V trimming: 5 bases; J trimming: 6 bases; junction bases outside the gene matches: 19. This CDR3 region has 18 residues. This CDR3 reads CSVILLAGGPDYHREQYF. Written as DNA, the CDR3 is TGCAGCGTTATCTTACTAGCGGGAGGGCCTGACTATCATCGCGAGCAGTACTTC.

The CDR3 nucleotides read TGCGCCAGCAGCTTGGGGGGAACACAGGTATCCTACAATGAGCAGTTCTTC. It yields the protein CASSLGGTQVSYNEQFF. The chain has TRBV5-1 and TRBJ2-1; D possibly corresponds to TRBD1 (5 bases). CDR3 length: 17 amino acids. Germline V gene sequence: CDR1 SGHRS, CDR2 YFSETQ. The V gene lost 0 bases and the J gene lost 1 base, with 14 bases spanning the gap.

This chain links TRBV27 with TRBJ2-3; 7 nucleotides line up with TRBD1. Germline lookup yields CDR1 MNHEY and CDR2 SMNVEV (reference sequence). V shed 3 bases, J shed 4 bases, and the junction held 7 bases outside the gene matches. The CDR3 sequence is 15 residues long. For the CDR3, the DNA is TGTGCCAGCAGTTTGAAAGGGGGCAGGTCAGATACGCAGTATTTT. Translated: CASSLKGGRSDTQYF.

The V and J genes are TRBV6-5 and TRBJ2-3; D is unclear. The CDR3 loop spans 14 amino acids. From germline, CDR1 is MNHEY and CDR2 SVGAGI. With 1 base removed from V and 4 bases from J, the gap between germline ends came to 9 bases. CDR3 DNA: TGTGCCAGCAGTTACTTGGGAAGCGCAGATACGCAGTATTTT. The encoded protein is CASSYLGSADTQYF.

The CDR3 loop is CATRTGGIFYNEQFF. The CDR3 DNA follows: TGTGCCACCCGGACAGGGGGAATATTCTACAATGAGCAGTTCTTC. This rearrangement joins TRBV6-6 to TRBJ2-1; 10 bases fit TRBD1. Per germline, CDR1 MNHNY and CDR2 SVGAGI (reference sequence). This CDR3 contains 15 residues. J was trimmed by 3 bases and V by 10 bases; bases with no gene match: 9.

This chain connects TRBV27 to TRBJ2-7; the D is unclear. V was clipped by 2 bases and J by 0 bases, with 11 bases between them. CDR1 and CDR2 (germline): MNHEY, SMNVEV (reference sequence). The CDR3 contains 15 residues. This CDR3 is CASSLIGQHSYEQYF. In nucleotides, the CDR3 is TGTGCCAGCAGTTTAATTGGGCAGCACTCCTACGAGCAGTACTTC.

The CDR3 sequence is CASSVASGETQYF. In nucleotides, the CDR3 is TGTGCCAGCAGTGTAGCTAGCGGAGAGACCCAGTACTTC. The V call is TRBV2, the J call TRBJ2-5, with 7 bases that match TRBD2. V was pared by 4 bases and J by 4 bases, with 3 bases of the junction left unmatched. The germline CDR1 and CDR2 sequences are SNHLY and FYNNEI. CDR3 length: 13 residues.

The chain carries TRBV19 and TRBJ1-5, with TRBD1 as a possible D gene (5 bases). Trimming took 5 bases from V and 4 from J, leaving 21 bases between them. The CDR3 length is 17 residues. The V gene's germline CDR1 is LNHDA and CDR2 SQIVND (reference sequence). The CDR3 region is CASSGAKKEGENQPQHF. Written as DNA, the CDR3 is TGTGCCAGTAGTGGCGCCAAAAAAGAAGGGGAAAATCAGCCCCAGCATTTT.

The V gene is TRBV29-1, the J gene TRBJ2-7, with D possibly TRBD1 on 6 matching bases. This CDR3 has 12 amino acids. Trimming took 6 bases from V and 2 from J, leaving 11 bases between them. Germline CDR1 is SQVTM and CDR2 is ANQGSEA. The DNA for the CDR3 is TGCAGCGTAACAGGGTCGCCCTACGAGCAGTACTTC. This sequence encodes CSVTGSPYEQYF.

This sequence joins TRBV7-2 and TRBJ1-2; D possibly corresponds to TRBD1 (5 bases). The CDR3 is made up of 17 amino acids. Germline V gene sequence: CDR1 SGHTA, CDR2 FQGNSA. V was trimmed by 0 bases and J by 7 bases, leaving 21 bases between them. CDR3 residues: CASSLALRGTPDPGYTF. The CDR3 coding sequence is TGTGCCAGCAGCTTAGCGTTAAGGGGCACCCCGGACCCTGGCTACACCTTC.

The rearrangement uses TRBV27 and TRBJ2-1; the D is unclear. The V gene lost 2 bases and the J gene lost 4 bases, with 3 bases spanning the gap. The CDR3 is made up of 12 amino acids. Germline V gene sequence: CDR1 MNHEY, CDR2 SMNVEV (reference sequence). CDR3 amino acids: CASSLHYNEQFF. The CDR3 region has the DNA TGTGCCAGCAGTTTACATTACAATGAGCAGTTCTTC.

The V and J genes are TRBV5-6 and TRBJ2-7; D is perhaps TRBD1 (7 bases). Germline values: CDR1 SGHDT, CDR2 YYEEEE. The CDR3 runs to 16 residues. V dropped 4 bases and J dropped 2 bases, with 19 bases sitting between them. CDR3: CASSITPTGTPYEQYF. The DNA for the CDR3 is TGTGCCAGCAGCATCACCCCGACAGGGACTCCCTACGAGCAGTACTTC.

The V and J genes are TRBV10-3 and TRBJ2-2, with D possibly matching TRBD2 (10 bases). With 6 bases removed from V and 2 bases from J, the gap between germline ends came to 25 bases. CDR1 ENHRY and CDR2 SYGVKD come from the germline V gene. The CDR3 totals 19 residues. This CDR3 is CAIRGQGVGLAVNTGELFF. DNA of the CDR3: TGTGCCATCAGGGGACAGGGAGTTGGACTAGCGGTAAACACCGGGGAGCTGTTTTTT.

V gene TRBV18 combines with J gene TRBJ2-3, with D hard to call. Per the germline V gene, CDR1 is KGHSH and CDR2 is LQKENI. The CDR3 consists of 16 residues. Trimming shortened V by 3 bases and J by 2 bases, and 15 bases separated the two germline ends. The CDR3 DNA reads TGTGCCAGCTCACCCCAAGCCGGGTTCCACACAGATACGCAGTATTTT. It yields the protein CASSPQAGFHTDTQYF. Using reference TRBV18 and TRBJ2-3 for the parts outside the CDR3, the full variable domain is NAGVMQNPRHLVRRRGQEARLRCSPMKGHSHVYWYRQLPEEGLKFMVYLQKENIIDESGMPKERFSAEFPKEGPSILRIQQVVRGDSAAYFCASSPQAGFHTDTQYFGPGTRLTVL.